This is a list of T cell receptor beta chains from one sample in a study of cytomegalovirus exposure and HLA in healthy donors. The repertoire was sequenced with immunoSEQ multiplex PCR; TCRdb's copy has only in-frame clones and lacks some. The sample consists of around 100,000 clones, 79% of them appearing once. Sequenced input: PBMCs. All receptors derive from a woman between 18 and 29 years old in good health and CMV-seropositive. Both conserved end residues are part of each CDR3. Fields, in order: J gene, V gene, D gene, clone size, CDR3 protein, CDR3 DNA. The D gene is left open where the match is weak. Clone size is not always given. Where it is, it says once, few, many or a class for expanded clones.

>TRBJ2-1|TRBV7-9|TRBD1|few
CSSRQLRGRSRNEQFF
TGTTCCAGCAGACAGCTCAGGGGGCGGTCGAGGAATGAGCAGTTCTTC
>TRBJ1-2|TRBV2|-|-
CAGTQGTNYGYTF
TGTGCCGGGACACAGGGAACGAACTATGGCTACACCTTC
>TRBJ2-7|TRBV7-6|-|-
CASSSGTGDYEQYF
TGTGCCAGCAGCTCCGGGACGGGGGATTACGAGCAGTACTTC
>TRBJ1-4|TRBV28|-|once
CASSSGPTNEKLFF
TGTGCCAGCAGTTCAGGGCCAACTAATGAAAAACTGTTTTTT
>TRBJ1-1|TRBV10-1|-|-
CASSEGGLNTEAFF
TGCGCCAGCAGTGAGGGGGGGTTGAACACTGAAGCTTTCTTT
>TRBJ1-1|TRBV28|-|once
CASSNPGTSTEAFF
TGTGCCAGCAGTAATCCCGGGACATCCACTGAAGCTTTCTTT
>TRBJ2-3|TRBV19|TRBD1|-
CASSIWDRAPVDTQYF
TGTGCCAGTAGTATCTGGGACAGGGCCCCGGTGGATACGCAGTATTTT
>TRBJ1-5|TRBV19|-|-
CASSIGTHSNQPQHF
TGTGCCAGTAGTATCGGGACACATAGCAATCAGCCCCAGCATTTT
>TRBJ2-7|TRBV10-3|-|few
CAIRIAGSNEQYF
TGTGCCATCAGGATCGCAGGGTCTAACGAGCAGTACTTC
>TRBJ1-4|TRBV15|-|-
CATSRDGSATNEKLFF
TGTGCCACCAGCAGAGATGGTAGTGCAACTAATGAAAAACTGTTTTTT
>TRBJ2-3|TRBV5-1|TRBD2|-
CASSLDRLASTDTQYF
TGCGCCAGCAGCTTGGACCGACTAGCTAGCACAGATACGCAGTATTTT
>TRBJ2-5|TRBV2|-|-
CASSTHQDQETQYF
TGTGCCAGCAGTACCCACCAGGACCAAGAGACCCAGTACTTC
>TRBJ1-5|TRBV7-8|-|-
CASSLETREPNQPQHF
TGTGCCAGCAGCTTAGAGACTCGGGAGCCGAATCAGCCCCAGCATTTT
>TRBJ2-3|TRBV14|TRBD2|-
CASSQKRSGSAADTQYF
TGTGCCAGCAGCCAAAAGAGAAGCGGGAGCGCGGCAGATACGCAGTATTTT
>TRBJ2-7|TRBV4-1|-|few
CASSQDGGGVGEQYF
TGCGCCAGCAGCCAAGATGGGGGAGGCGTCGGTGAGCAGTACTTC
>TRBJ1-1|TRBV27|-|-
CASSFRTVWFGTEAFF
TGTGCCAGCAGTTTCCGGACAGTTTGGTTCGGCACTGAAGCTTTCTTT
>TRBJ1-1|TRBV6-1|-|-
CASSVYGQNTEAFF
TGTGCCAGCAGTGTTTACGGACAGAACACTGAAGCTTTCTTT
>TRBJ1-4|TRBV7-9|-|-
CASRVTGGEGYEKLFF
TGTGCCAGCAGGGTCACAGGAGGGGAAGGATATGAAAAACTGTTTTTT
>TRBJ1-1|TRBV7-2|TRBD1|-
CASSREGAGRTEAFF
TGTGCCAGCAGCCGCGAGGGGGCAGGGAGGACTGAAGCTTTCTTT
>TRBJ2-4|TRBV10-3|TRBD1|-
CATTAGTGENIQYF
TGTGCCACCACTGCCGGGACAGGAGAAAACATTCAGTACTTC
>TRBJ2-5|TRBV6-5|TRBD2|-
CASSRTSGMETQYF
TGTGCCAGCAGCCGGACTAGCGGGATGGAGACCCAGTACTTC
>TRBJ2-4|TRBV6-1|TRBD2|-
CASSEGRGAYTDIQYF
TGTGCCAGCAGTGAAGGGCGGGGGGCCTATACAGACATTCAGTACTTC
>TRBJ2-1|TRBV5-1|-|-
CASSLTLAPNEQFF
TGCGCCAGCAGCTTAACGCTAGCTCCCAATGAGCAGTTCTTC
>TRBJ1-5|TRBV15|TRBD1|-
CATRIDRGGQPQHF
TGTGCCACCAGGATAGACAGGGGCGGTCAGCCCCAGCATTTT
>TRBJ2-5|TRBV28|TRBD2|-
CASTPGLAKETQYF
TGTGCCAGCACCCCGGGACTAGCGAAAGAGACCCAGTACTTC
>TRBJ2-7|TRBV4-2|TRBD1|-
CASSQVMGTGGYEQYF
TGTGCCAGCAGCCAAGTTATGGGGACAGGGGGATACGAGCAGTACTTC
>TRBJ2-1|TRBV10-1|-|few
CASSESSGTGLNEQFF
TGCGCCAGCAGTGAGTCGAGTGGAACAGGGCTCAATGAGCAGTTCTTC
>TRBJ2-5|TRBV7-2|TRBD1|few
CASGQGAVETQYF
TGTGCCAGCGGACAGGGGGCTGTGGAGACCCAGTACTTC
>TRBJ2-5|TRBV6-5|TRBD1|-
CASSRTGERETQYF
TGTGCCAGCAGTCGGACAGGGGAGAGGGAGACCCAGTACTTC
>TRBJ2-7|TRBV7-9|-|-
CASSLMGGSFEQYF
TGTGCCAGCAGCTTAATGGGGGGATCATTCGAGCAGTACTTC
>TRBJ2-7|TRBV5-4|-|-
CASSLGGVAVDEQYF
TGTGCCAGCAGCTTGGGGGGGGTAGCGGTAGACGAGCAGTACTTC
>TRBJ2-3|TRBV18|-|-
CASSLYVTGLTDTQYF
TGTGCCAGCTCACTATATGTTACAGGCCTTACAGATACGCAGTATTTT
>TRBJ2-3|TRBV7-8|TRBD1|once
CASSLTGTGVTDTQYF
TGTGCCAGCAGCCTTACCGGGACAGGGGTAACCGATACGCAGTATTTT
>TRBJ2-7|TRBV6-6|TRBD1|-
CASARGLRYEQYF
TGTGCCAGCGCCAGGGGGCTGAGGTACGAGCAGTACTTC
>TRBJ1-2|TRBV6-5|TRBD1|few
CASSYLDRGVWTF
TGTGCCAGCAGTTACCTGGACAGGGGGGTCTGGACCTTC
>TRBJ1-2|TRBV4-2|-|-
CASTTRGTSGYTF
TGTGCCAGCACCACAAGGGGGACGTCCGGCTACACCTTC
>TRBJ1-1|TRBV7-9|-|-
CASSSPPGVLEAFF
TGTGCCAGCAGCTCCCCCCCGGGGGTCCTTGAAGCTTTCTTT
>TRBJ2-5|TRBV28|TRBD1|-
CASIADREETQYF
TGTGCCAGCATCGCGGACAGGGAAGAGACCCAGTACTTC
>TRBJ1-5|TRBV4-1|-|-
CASSRGEIYSNQPQHF
TGCGCCAGCAGCCGCGGGGAGATTTATAGCAATCAGCCCCAGCATTTT
>TRBJ1-2|TRBV7-2|-|-
CASSLDRAGYTF
TGTGCCAGCAGCTTAGACAGGGCAGGCTACACCTTC
>TRBJ2-5|TRBV27|TRBD2|-
CASSQGLAGQRETQYF
TGTGCCAGCAGCCAAGGACTAGCGGGACAGAGAGAGACCCAGTACTTC